A single sample gave rise to the 20 T cell receptor beta chains below, sequenced in a study of patients and donors after allogeneic stem cell transplantation. TCRdb passed the RT-PCR reads through MiXCR, listing each CDR3 protein once. The sample contains roughly 880,000 distinct CDR3 sequences, roughly 18% of which appear only once. Input material: blood, either unsorted or a sorted T cell fraction (not recorded which). Receptors originate from a human donor who was either an allogeneic HSCT recipient or a stem cell or donor lymphocyte infusion donor (not recorded which). It is not recorded whose cells these are; they may come from a transplant donor.

This clonotype was seen ten or more times. The V call is TRBV12-3 or TRBV12-4, the J call TRBJ1-5; possible D gene TRBD1, 5 bases. The germline V and J ends were trimmed by 3 bases and 7 bases, with 10 bases remaining between them. This CDR3 contains 13 residues. The CDR3 protein is CASSLGGYQPQHF. The DNA of the CDR3 is TGTGCCAGCAGTTTGGGGGGGTACCAGCCCCAGCATTTT.

Worth noting for this clonotype: A single base separates this from a much larger clone, so it may be a read error. J is TRBJ1-2 and V is TRBV5-5, with a possible D match to TRBD1 (6 bases). In germline, CDR1 is SGHKS, CDR2 YYEKEE (reference sequence). The CDR3 sequence is 13 residues long. Trimming left V 3 bases short and J 1 base short, with 7 bases between. The CDR3 DNA reads TGTGCCAGCAGCTCGGGACATAACTATGGCTACACCTTC. Protein: CASSSGHNYGYTF.

This clonotype came up a few times. This chain connects TRBV12-3 or TRBV12-4 to TRBJ2-7; tentatively, D is TRBD2 (6 bases). Deletions cut 2 bases from V and 4 bases from J, with 18 bases between. The CDR3 contains 16 residues. The DNA for the CDR3 is TGTGCCAGCAGTTTAAGTCCTAGCAGTGGGGGGTACGAGCAGTACTTC. It translates to CASSLSPSSGGYEQYF.

This chain links TRBV7-9 with TRBJ2-7, with D hard to call. CDR1 is SEHNR and CDR2 is FQNEAQ in the germline V gene (reference sequence). V shed 6 bases and J shed 2 bases, with 8 bases lying between them. The CDR3 is made up of 12 amino acids. The CDR3 reads CASRPTAYEQYF. CDR3 sequence (DNA): TGTGCCAGCAGGCCCACGGCCTACGAGCAGTACTTC.

Only a few counts were recorded for this clonotype. J is TRBJ1-5 and V is TRBV12-3 or TRBV12-4, with D tentatively TRBD1 (5 bases). The CDR3 loop spans 13 amino acids. The V end lost 4 bases, the J end lost 7 bases, and 11 bases lay between the germline ends. This CDR3 is CASSWGGEQPQHF. CDR3 DNA: TGTGCCAGCAGTTGGGGCGGTGAGCAGCCCCAGCATTTT.

This clonotype has only a few counts. The chain employs TRBV20-1 and TRBJ2-1; 8 bases line up with TRBD2. V lost 6 bases to trimming and J lost 9 bases; unmatched junction nucleotides: 10. The CDR3 totals 13 residues. CDR1 DFQATT and CDR2 SNEGSKA come from the germline V gene (reference sequence). The CDR3 DNA follows: TGCAGTGCCCACGGACTAGCTAGGAGTGAGCAGTTCTTC. Its translation: CSAHGLARSEQFF.

This rearrangement joins TRBV11-2 to TRBJ2-7, with a possible D match to TRBD1 (5 bases). CDR3 length: 15 residues. Germline lookup yields CDR1 SGHAT and CDR2 FQNNGV. Trimming shortened V by 5 bases and J by 0 bases, and 14 bases separated the two germline ends. Here the CDR3 reads CASSQGPGSSYEQYF. CDR3 bases: TGTGCCAGCAGCCAGGGTCCCGGCAGCTCCTACGAGCAGTACTTC.

This clonotype showed up just a few times. The chain carries TRBV30 and TRBJ1-1; D is uncertain. Trimming cost V 0 bases and J 1 base, with 9 bases left between them. The CDR3 has 14 residues. Per the germline V gene, CDR1 is GTSNPN and CDR2 is SVGIG (reference sequence). As DNA, the CDR3 is TGTGCCTGGAGTGTACTTGAAGCGAACACTGAAGCTTTCTTT. Its protein product is CAWSVLEANTEAFF.

This clonotype turned up a few times. This sequence joins TRBV5-1 and TRBJ2-1, with D perhaps assigned TRBD1 or TRBD2 (5 bases each). This CDR3 region has 15 residues. CDR1 and CDR2 from the germline V gene are SGHRS and YFSETQ. Trimming cost V 6 bases and J 2 bases, with 15 bases left between them. CDR3 nucleotides: TGCGCCAGCACTGGGGACGCGCCTGCCTACAATGAGCAGTTCTTC. Translating gives CASTGDAPAYNEQFF. Variable domain in full (rest from reference TRBV5-1 and TRBJ2-1): KAGVTQTPRYLIKTRGQQVTLSCSPISGHRSVSWYQQTPGQGLQFLFEYFSETQRNKGNFPGRFSGRQFSNSRSEMNVSTLELGDSALYLCASTGDAPAYNEQFFGPGTRLTVL.

This clonotype was observed at least ten times. The junction does not match germline at one end; this may be a read error. The V gene is TRBV18, the J gene TRBJ2-1; 13 bases agree with TRBD2. The CDR3 is 15 amino acids. Germline lookup yields CDR1 KGHSH and CDR2 LQKENI. The CDR3 sequence is CASSPRTSGSNEQFF. The CDR3 DNA sequence: TGCGCCAGCAGCCCTCGGACTAGCGGGAGCAATGAGCAGTTCTTC.

The genes are TRBV29-1 and TRBJ2-5; the match to TRBD2 covers 8 bases. The germline V gene encodes CDR1 SQVTM and CDR2 ANQGSEA. This CDR3 spans 14 amino acids. With 6 bases clipped from V and 3 bases from J, the junction kept 9 bases outside the gene matches. CDR3 DNA: TGCAGCGTGCCCTCTCCGGGACTAGAAGAGACCCAGTACTTC. Translated, it gives CSVPSPGLEETQYF. The variable domain in full, with the rest retrieved from reference TRBV29-1 and TRBJ2-5, is SAVISQKPSRDICQRGTSLTIQCQVDSQVTMMFWYRQQPGQSLTLIATANQGSEATYESGFVIDKFPISRPNLTFSTLTVSNMSPEDSSIYLCSVPSPGLEETQYFGPGTRLLVL.

The rearrangement links TRBV9 to TRBJ2-1, with 7 bases that match TRBD2. Germline-derived CDR1 and CDR2 are SGDLS and YYNGEE. V was pared by 0 bases and J by 11 bases, with 11 bases of the junction left unmatched. The CDR3 has 15 amino acids. The CDR3 DNA sequence: TGTGCCAGCAGCGTAGCTAGCGGTAGGGAAATGAAGCAGTTCTTC. Protein sequence: CASSVASGREMKQFF.

The chain carries TRBV5-1 and TRBJ1-2; 7 nucleotides line up with TRBD1. Trimming cost V 5 bases and J 8 bases; bases outside gene matches: 9. CDR1 and CDR2 from the germline V gene are SGHRS and YFSETQ. The CDR3 has 13 amino acids. This chain's CDR3 is CASREAGGIGYTF. CDR3 coding DNA: TGCGCCAGCAGGGAGGCAGGGGGGATCGGCTACACCTTC.

The rearrangement links TRBV5-1 to TRBJ1-3; the D gene is possibly TRBD1 (5 bases). The germline CDR1 and CDR2 sequences are SGHRS and YFSETQ. The CDR3 length is 15 residues. Trimming pared 4 bases from V and 1 base from J, leaving 12 bases between. CDR3 protein: CASSKSWGSGNTIYF. CDR3 nucleotide sequence: TGCGCCAGCAGCAAGTCATGGGGGTCTGGAAACACCATATATTTT. The whole variable domain, filled in from reference TRBV5-1 and TRBJ1-3, reads KAGVTQTPRYLIKTRGQQVTLSCSPISGHRSVSWYQQTPGQGLQFLFEYFSETQRNKGNFPGRFSGRQFSNSRSEMNVSTLELGDSALYLCASSKSWGSGNTIYFGEGSWLTVV.

CDR3 coding DNA: TGTGCCAGCAGCGTGAGAGCAGGGAGGGAGCAGTACTTC. Translated: CASSVRAGREQYF. The V gene is TRBV5-6, the J gene TRBJ2-7; possible D gene TRBD2, 6 bases. The V end was cut by 4 bases, the J end by 7 bases, with 15 bases between. Germline V lookup: CDR1 SGHDT, CDR2 YYEEEE. The CDR3 consists of 13 residues.

The chain joins TRBV20-1 to TRBJ1-6; 8 bases align to TRBD1. The ends lost 5 bases at V and 9 bases at J; junction bases unmatched: 6. The CDR3 contains 13 residues. Germline-derived CDR1 and CDR2 are DFQATT and SNEGSKA (reference sequence). The CDR3 bases are TGCAGTGCTCCGGACAGGGCGTTTTCACCCCTCCACTTT. This encodes CSAPDRAFSPLHF.

This chain connects TRBV25-1 to TRBJ1-2; possibly TRBD1 for D (6 bases). The ends were cut back, 8 bases at V and 7 bases at J, with 23 bases in the middle. From germline, CDR1 is MGHDK and CDR2 SYGVNS. The CDR3 length is 15 residues. CDR3 protein: CASYSWTVSPGGYTF. As DNA, the CDR3 is TGTGCCAGCTATAGCTGGACAGTCTCCCCGGGTGGCTACACCTTC.

The V and J genes are TRBV24-1 and TRBJ2-1; 13 bases agree with TRBD2. Germline V gene data show CDR1 as KGHDR and CDR2 as SFDVKD. V gave up 5 bases and J gave up 7 bases; unmatched junction bases: 7. The CDR3 extends over 16 amino acids. CDR3 in amino acids: CATSAGGTSGKNEQFF. The CDR3, as DNA: TGTGCCACCAGTGCCGGTGGGACTAGCGGGAAGAATGAGCAGTTCTTC.

The chain carries TRBV7-3 and TRBJ2-1; perhaps TRBD1 as D (6 bases). The CDR3 has 15 amino acids. Germline V gene sequence: CDR1 SGHTA, CDR2 FQGTGA. Trimming cost V 5 bases and J 1 base, with 12 bases left between them. The CDR3 spells CASSAQQGSYNEQFF. CDR3 nucleotide sequence: TGTGCCAGCAGCGCCCAACAGGGATCCTACAATGAGCAGTTCTTC.

The chain employs TRBV12-3 or TRBV12-4 and TRBJ2-3, with 10 bases fitting TRBD2. Losses at the gene ends were 7 bases for V and 2 bases for J; bases not matched to a gene: 3. This CDR3 comprises 14 residues. CDR3 nucleotides: TGTGCCAGCACCCTAGCGGGAGACACAGATACGCAGTATTTT. It translates to CASTLAGDTDTQYF.